Listed here are 24 T cell receptor beta chains from one sample, sequenced in a study of identical twins. TCRdb ran MiXCR on the 5' RACE reads and lists one entry per CDR3 protein. The sample yields 420,000 or so distinct CDR3 sequences, 18% seen once. Sequencing was carried out using naive T cells sorted from blood. All receptors derive from a man aged 50 or older in good health.

This clonotype was seen many times. The V and J genes are TRBV10-3 and TRBJ2-1; the D gene is possibly TRBD1 (6 bases). The CDR3 loop spans 15 amino acids. V was trimmed by 4 bases and J by 0 bases, leaving 10 bases between them. Per germline, CDR1 ENHRY and CDR2 SYGVKD. In nucleotides, the CDR3 is TGTGCCATCAGTGGGGACACGAGCTCCTACAATGAGCAGTTCTTC. Translating gives CAISGDTSSYNEQFF.

This clonotype was counted a few times. The chain carries TRBV5-8 and TRBJ2-5; 7 bases agree with TRBD1. Germline assignment: CDR1 SGHTS and CDR2 YDEGEE. The ends lost 4 bases at V and 2 bases at J; junction bases unmatched: 11. This CDR3 is built from 16 residues. CDR3 coding DNA: TGTGCCAGCAGCAAAGATCTCGGGACAGTACAAGAGACCCAGTACTTC. Translating it yields CASSKDLGTVQETQYF.

The genes are TRBV11-2 and TRBJ2-7, with D uncertain. CDR1 is SGHAT and CDR2 is FQNNGV in the germline V gene. The CDR3 consists of 15 residues. Trimming pared 0 bases from V and 1 base from J, leaving 10 bases between. The CDR3 here is CASSLDARPSYEQYF. The CDR3 DNA reads TGTGCCAGCAGCTTAGACGCCCGGCCATCCTACGAGCAGTACTTC.

The chain uses TRBV7-8 and TRBJ2-7; D is possibly TRBD1 (6 bases). Germline values: CDR1 SGHVS, CDR2 FQNEAQ. CDR3 length: 14 amino acids. V was cut by 8 bases and J by 4 bases, with 18 bases left in between. The CDR3 protein is CASGTWEPLYEQYF. The CDR3 DNA sequence: TGTGCCAGCGGGACATGGGAGCCGCTATACGAGCAGTACTTC.

This clonotype was observed at least ten times. The V gene is TRBV29-1, the J gene TRBJ2-2; D remains unclear. This CDR3 comprises 13 residues. Per the germline V gene, CDR1 is SQVTM and CDR2 is ANQGSEA. The germline V and J ends were trimmed by 6 bases and 0 bases, with 8 bases remaining between them. The CDR3 is CSVRVPNTGELFF. DNA for the CDR3: TGCAGCGTCCGTGTGCCGAACACCGGGGAGCTGTTTTTT.

This clonotype was detected a few times. V is TRBV28 and J is TRBJ2-3; D assignment may be TRBD1 or TRBD2 (5 bases each). CDR3 length: 14 amino acids. The V end lost 3 bases, the J end lost 4 bases, and 11 bases lay between the germline ends. In germline, CDR1 is MDHEN, CDR2 SYDVKM. Here the CDR3 reads CASSLVRGADTQYF. CDR3 coding DNA: TGTGCCAGCAGTTTGGTTCGAGGGGCAGATACGCAGTATTTT.

This clonotype has a handful of counts. The rearrangement uses TRBV30 and TRBJ2-2, with 8 bases aligning to TRBD2. With 3 bases clipped from V and 6 bases from J, the junction kept 3 bases outside the gene matches. This CDR3 spans 13 amino acids. Germline CDR1 reads GTSNPN; CDR2 reads SVGIG (reference sequence). The CDR3 bases are TGTGCCTGGAGCCGGACTAGCCCCGGGGAGCTGTTTTTT. This encodes CAWSRTSPGELFF.

The chain joins TRBV5-1 to TRBJ1-5; TRBD1 agrees at 7 bases. This CDR3 comprises 17 residues. CDR1 and CDR2 (germline): SGHRS, YFSETQ. V gave up 4 bases and J gave up 0 bases; unmatched junction bases: 10. CDR3 nucleotide sequence: TGCGCCAGCAGCCCGCGAAACAGGGGCCTTAGCAATCAGCCCCAGCATTTT. Translating it yields CASSPRNRGLSNQPQHF. Drawing the rest from reference TRBV5-1 and TRBJ1-5, the complete variable domain is KAGVTQTPRYLIKTRGQQVTLSCSPISGHRSVSWYQQTPGQGLQFLFEYFSETQRNKGNFPGRFSGRQFSNSRSEMNVSTLELGDSALYLCASSPRNRGLSNQPQHFGDGTRLSIL.

For this clonotype: A much larger clone lies a single base off, so this may be a read error. This chain links TRBV12-3 or TRBV12-4 with TRBJ2-3, with TRBD2 identical over 9 bases. The CDR3 is 14 amino acids. With V trimmed by 6 bases and J by 1 base, 2 bases remained unmatched. The CDR3: CASRLAGRTDTQYF. The DNA for the CDR3 is TGTGCCAGCAGGCTAGCGGGGCGCACAGATACGCAGTATTTT.

CDR3: CASSSAGEGYNEQFF. DNA for the CDR3: TGTGCCAGCAGCTCAGCGGGAGAGGGCTACAATGAGCAGTTCTTC. This sequence joins TRBV7-9 and TRBJ2-1; TRBD2 aligns across 8 bases. This CDR3 spans 15 amino acids. Trimming removed 4 bases from V and 3 bases from J; junction bases left unmatched: 5. Germline CDR1 reads SEHNR; CDR2 reads FQNEAQ (reference sequence).

This clonotype turned up a few times. This chain connects TRBV19 to TRBJ1-2, with a weak D call TRBD1 (5 bases). This CDR3 contains 16 residues. Germline CDR1 and CDR2: LNHDA and SQIVND (reference sequence). Trimming stripped 3 bases from V and 3 bases from J, with 17 bases between. The CDR3 region has the DNA TGTGCCAGTAGTATGCGGGGGAGGGGTTCGGACTATGGCTACACCTTC. Its protein product is CASSMRGRGSDYGYTF.

This clonotype was seen a handful of times. The V and J genes are TRBV4-1 and TRBJ1-2; D is undetermined. Germline CDR1 reads MGHRA; CDR2 reads YSYEKL. V was pared by 0 bases and J by 0 bases, with 11 bases between. This CDR3 is 16 amino acids long. In DNA form, the CDR3 reads TGCGCCAGCAGCCAAGATCTTAGGGCAACTAACTATGGCTACACCTTC. It encodes CASSQDLRATNYGYTF.

Details on this clonotype: Being one base from a much bigger clone, this may be a read error. The rearrangement joins TRBV5-1 to TRBJ2-1; 11 bases align to TRBD1. There are 16 residues in the CDR3. Germline V gene lookup returns CDR1 SGHRS and CDR2 YFSETQ. The chain's CDR3 is CASSLARTGGLHERFF. CDR3 coding DNA: TGCGCCAGCAGCTTGGCCCGGACAGGGGGCCTCCATGAGCGGTTCTTC.

The chain carries TRBV18 and TRBJ2-6; no clear D gene. The CDR3 spans 16 residues. Germline CDR1 and CDR2: KGHSH and LQKENI. Trimming took 6 bases from V and 0 from J, leaving 12 bases between them. CDR3 sequence: CASSLRSGSGANVLTF. The CDR3 region has the DNA TGTGCCAGCTCCTTACGGTCTGGCTCTGGGGCCAACGTCCTGACTTTC.

This clonotype occurred once. This chain uses TRBV6-5 with TRBJ2-3; 9 nucleotides line up with TRBD1. The V segment lost 2 bases and the J segment 2 bases; nucleotides outside the gene matches: 8. The CDR3 consists of 17 residues. Per germline, CDR1 MNHEY and CDR2 SVGAGI. CDR3: CASSYLPTGGNTDTQYF. The CDR3 DNA reads TGTGCCAGCAGTTACCTCCCGACAGGGGGGAACACAGATACGCAGTATTTT.

The chain uses TRBV20-1 and TRBJ1-2; no reliable D call. Germline V gives CDR1 DFQATT, CDR2 SNEGSKA (reference sequence). The germline V and J ends were trimmed by 6 bases and 4 bases, with 18 bases remaining between them. The CDR3 covers 14 residues. CDR3 bases: TGCAGTGCCCAACAATCTCGGGGAAGCTATGGCTACACCTTC. Protein: CSAQQSRGSYGYTF.

This clonotype was found a few times. J is TRBJ1-1 and V is TRBV20-1; unclear D gene. This CDR3 comprises 12 residues. CDR1 DFQATT and CDR2 SNEGSKA come from the germline V gene (reference sequence). Trimming left V 5 bases short and J 1 base short, with 8 bases between. The CDR3 loop reads CSALTGNTEAFF. The CDR3 bases are TGCAGTGCTTTGACGGGGAACACTGAAGCTTTCTTT.

The chain recombines TRBV12-3 or TRBV12-4 with TRBJ2-5; 12 positions match TRBD2. J was trimmed by 2 bases and V by 3 bases; bases with no gene match: 13. The CDR3 spans 19 residues. The chain's CDR3 is CASSLALTSGSQSQETQYF. The CDR3 DNA reads as TGTGCCAGCAGTTTGGCCTTGACTAGCGGGAGTCAGTCACAAGAGACCCAGTACTTC.

The chain uses TRBV4-3 and TRBJ2-1; perhaps TRBD2 as D (6 bases). Germline V CDR1 and CDR2: LGHNA, YSLEER. V was shortened by 0 bases and J by 1 base, with 16 bases between the two germline ends. This CDR3 contains 18 residues. As DNA, the CDR3 is TGCGCCAGCAGCCAAGATCGGGGGACGTTGTTTTCCTACAATGAGCAGTTCTTC. It translates to CASSQDRGTLFSYNEQFF.

At least ten counts were recorded for this clonotype. The chain employs TRBV5-6 and TRBJ2-1, with 8 nucleotides matching TRBD2. The CDR3 is 22 amino acids. V lost 4 bases to trimming and J lost 10 bases; unmatched junction nucleotides: 34. Looked up from germline, CDR1 is SGHDT and CDR2 is YYEEEE. The CDR3 here is CASSAVPEGALAVRGRGGEQFF. In nucleotides, the CDR3 is TGTGCCAGCAGCGCGGTTCCTGAGGGTGCACTAGCGGTAAGGGGTCGGGGCGGCGAGCAGTTCTTC.

The chain links TRBV5-1 to TRBJ2-1, with 12 bases lining up with TRBD2. CDR3 length: 16 residues. Trimming removed 0 bases from V and 9 bases from J; junction bases left unmatched: 7. Germline V gives CDR1 SGHRS, CDR2 YFSETQ. The CDR3 region has the DNA TGCGCCAGCAGCTTGGGTTCTAGCGGGGGGGCCCTTGAGCAGTTCTTC. Residues: CASSLGSSGGALEQFF.

A few counts support this clonotype. The DNA for the CDR3 is TGCGCCAGCAGCTTGGAAGGGGATAAGTACTTC. Amino acids: CASSLEGDKYF. V and J are TRBV5-1 and TRBJ2-7; TRBD1 might be the D (5 bases). Trimming pared 0 bases from V and 11 bases from J, leaving 9 bases between. CDR1 is SGHRS and CDR2 is YFSETQ in the germline V gene. This CDR3 spans 11 amino acids. The full variable domain, its missing parts supplied by reference TRBV5-1 and TRBJ2-7, is KAGVTQTPRYLIKTRGQQVTLSCSPISGHRSVSWYQQTPGQGLQFLFEYFSETQRNKGNFPGRFSGRQFSNSRSEMNVSTLELGDSALYLCASSLEGDKYFGPGTRLTVT.

The chain combines TRBV7-6 with TRBJ1-4, with D unresolved. Trimming left V 3 bases short and J 8 bases short, with 10 bases between. This CDR3 is 13 amino acids long. The germline V gene has CDR1 SGHVS and CDR2 FNYEAQ. The CDR3 protein is CASSFSFSEKLFF. The CDR3 nucleotides read TGTGCCAGCAGCTTCTCGTTCTCCGAAAAACTGTTTTTT.

In this sample, this clonotype turned up many times. This rearrangement joins TRBV20-1 to TRBJ2-1, with TRBD2 matching 11 bases. Germline CDR1 is DFQATT and CDR2 is SNEGSKA (reference sequence). The J segment lost 4 bases and the V segment lost 6 bases, leaving 20 bases of the junction unmatched. The CDR3 sequence is 19 residues long. CDR3 region: CSAPPPGLAGGTRYNEQFF. In nucleotides, the CDR3 is TGCAGTGCCCCCCCCCCAGGGCTAGCGGGGGGAACACGATACAATGAGCAGTTCTTC.